A single sample gave rise to the 7 T cell receptor beta chains below, sequenced in a study of radiotherapy plus CTLA-4 blockade in lung cancer. Data came from immunoSEQ multiplex PCR; TCRdb stores just in-frame clones and leaves some out. The sample shows 55,000 to 70,000 clones, around 79% of them seen only once. The starting material was peripheral blood, obtained from a patient treated with radiotherapy plus ipilimumab. All receptors derive from a human donor with non-small cell lung cancer who had a complete response to radiotherapy plus ipilimumab.

The chain uses TRBV11-3 and TRBJ2-7; 13 bases map to TRBD2. Germline assignment: CDR1 SGHNT and CDR2 YENEEA. Unmatched junction bases numbered 7, after V lost 5 bases and J lost 6 bases. The CDR3 extends over 15 amino acids. CDR3 nucleotides: TGTGCCAGCAGCCCCTCACTAGCGGGGGGGTGCGAGCAGTACTTC. This gives the protein CASSPSLAGGCEQYF.

This chain links TRBV27 with TRBJ2-1, with D possibly TRBD2 on 5 matching bases. The CDR3 runs to 16 residues. Germline V CDR1 and CDR2: MNHEY, SMNVEV (reference sequence). The V end was cut by 9 bases, the J end by 4 bases, with 22 bases between. The CDR3 sequence: CASTPFQDLAYNEQFF. In nucleotides, the CDR3 is TGTGCCAGTACCCCCTTCCAGGACCTAGCTTACAATGAGCAGTTCTTC.

J is TRBJ2-2 and V is TRBV12-5; D unresolved. This CDR3 comprises 12 residues. Germline assignment: CDR1 LGHNT and CDR2 FRNRAP. V gave up 4 bases and J gave up 7 bases, with 7 bases separating them. CDR3 amino acids: CASGSFSGELFF. DNA of the CDR3: TGTGCTAGTGGTTCTTTTAGCGGGGAGCTGTTTTTT.

This clone was counted a few times. The J gene is TRBJ1-4, the V gene TRBV4-3; 7 nucleotides line up with TRBD1. The CDR3 has 16 residues. Trimming at V came to 0 bases and at J to 4 bases, leaving 5 bases not matched to a gene. Germline CDR1 reads LGHNA; CDR2 reads YSLEER. CDR3 sequence: CASSQDRGTVNEKLFF. The CDR3 nucleotides are TGCGCCAGCAGCCAAGATAGGGGGACAGTTAATGAAAAACTGTTTTTT.

The V gene is TRBV15, the J gene TRBJ1-2, with 10 bases lining up with TRBD1. Germline CDR1 and CDR2: LNHNV and YYDKDF (reference sequence). There are 15 residues in the CDR3. J gave up 3 bases and V 1 base, and 2 bases lay outside the gene matches. The CDR3 coding sequence is TGTGCCACCAGCAGAGGACAGGGGGCATACTATGGCTACACCTTC. Its protein is CATSRGQGAYYGYTF.

This sequence joins TRBV30 and TRBJ2-7; D uncertain. CDR1 is GTSNPN and CDR2 is SVGIG in the germline V gene (reference sequence). This CDR3 has 14 residues. V lost 4 bases and J lost 5, with 18 bases in between. The CDR3 bases are TGTGCCTGGAACTTGAGCCCGGGTTTCGACGAGCAGTACTTC. This encodes CAWNLSPGFDEQYF.

The gene calls are TRBV18 and TRBJ2-2; a weak D match, TRBD1 (5 bases). Trimming removed 5 bases from V and 1 base from J, with 17 bases in between. The CDR3 extends over 17 amino acids. Looked up from germline, CDR1 is KGHSH and CDR2 is LQKENI. CDR3 DNA: TGTGCCAGCTCATCTCACGGACATGGCCGGAACACCGGGGAGCTGTTTTTT. Residues: CASSSHGHGRNTGELFF.